Listed below are T cell receptor beta chains from one sample, sequenced in a study of blood T cell repertoires in COVID-19. Method: immunoSEQ multiplex PCR; TCRdb's copy keeps in-frame clones and lacks some. The data show approximately 300,000 clones, more than 70% seen once. Sequencing was done on a sample of PBMCs or T cells enriched from blood (not recorded which). These TCRs come from a woman aged 25-40 years who had recovered from COVID-19. The conserved cysteine and the conserved F or W are not part of the CDR3 here.

v_gene	j_gene	CDR3aa
TRBV5-1	TRBJ2-5	ASSWGLAGVPLKTQY
TRBV9	TRBJ1-3	ASSASGTGGYGNTIY
TRBV20-1	TRBJ1-5	SASPRRGQPQH
TRBV29-1	TRBJ1-1	SVRGAVNTEAF
TRBV7-2	TRBJ2-5	ASSLARGETQY
TRBV7-2	TRBJ2-1	ASSFDRGANEQF
TRBV2	TRBJ2-2	ASSYGTGDTGELF
TRBV6-5	TRBJ1-5	ASSLTLYSNQPQH
TRBV28	TRBJ2-3	ASQETDTQY
TRBV5-8	TRBJ1-2	ASSFLSGRHYGYT
TRBV6-1	TRBJ1-6	ASSESGSGYSPLH
TRBV7-3	TRBJ2-3	ASSPNLEPDTQY
TRBV19	TRBJ2-1	ATADRRGGEF
TRBV7-2	TRBJ1-1	ASSLERGMNTEAF
TRBV30	TRBJ1-3	ACLGQGDTIY
TRBV12-5	TRBJ1-1	ASGLPPGRTATEAF
TRBV11-1	TRBJ1-1	ASSQMALNTEAF
TRBV4-1	TRBJ2-7	ASSQEWGLTGMGEQY
TRBV28	TRBJ1-1	ASSLGLGRENTEAF
TRBV5-4	TRBJ1-1	ASSLSQQGPNTEAF
TRBV5-1	TRBJ2-3	ASSRQGGDTQY
TRBV19	TRBJ1-5	ASREQGDQPQH
TRBV28	TRBJ2-3	ASSSPGYLTPDTQY
TRBV27	TRBJ2-1	ASNLGLAGIHEQF
TRBV10-3	TRBJ1-1	AISGEKGRTTEAF
TRBV7-9	TRBJ2-7	ASSSGTYEQY
TRBV12-3/TRBV12-4	TRBJ1-1	ASSLLVTEAF
TRBV9	TRBJ1-2	ASSVLFNYGYT
TRBV19	TRBJ1-2	ASTLRGRDAYGYT
TRBV29-1	TRBJ2-7	SVEREGTIGGEQY
TRBV5-5	TRBJ1-2	ASSGGGGEGCT
TRBV6-6	TRBJ1-1	ASSVWDRGSTEAF
TRBV30	TRBJ1-2	AWSPTGFLGYT
TRBV6-5	TRBJ1-1	ASSYSHGGELTEAF
TRBV10-3	TRBJ2-1	AISALPGNPYNEQF
TRBV12-3/TRBV12-4	TRBJ2-1	ASSFVLNEQF
TRBV2	TRBJ1-1	ASSQQGSATEAF
TRBV6-2/TRBV6-3	TRBJ2-3	ASSWSGDTDTQY